This TCR beta chain was profiled in a study of blood T cell repertoires in COVID-19. Study background: Specimens from acute and convalescent COVID-19 originated in the United States, Italy and Spain. From T cells, B-cell-depleted T cells, or PBMCs came the material, which was cDNA or gDNA.

Notes on this clone: This specimen includes other DNA sequences encoding the same CDR3.

Germline CDR1 is SGHTA and CDR2 is FQGNSA. The CDR3 length is 13 residues. J was trimmed by 3 bases and V by 3 bases; bases with no gene match: 1. In the original processing: Amplification of reference gene primers provided the estimated nucleated cell counts. Using immunoSEQ multiplex PCR, the repertoire was profiled, and TCRdb retains in-frame clones only, with some absent. That table gives V, J and clone size, and the DNA gave D and trimming. The table includes 210,000 or so clones, 70% to 90% detected once. The chain joins TRBV7-2 to TRBJ2-5, with 7 bases identical to TRBD2. The sequenced sample was peripheral blood. The receptor's source is a woman older than 75 with acute or convalescent COVID-19. The CDR3 nucleotides read TGTGCCAGCAGCTTTGCGGGAGAAGAGACCCAGTACTTC. This encodes CASSFAGEETQYF.